The 2 T cell receptor beta chains listed next were all sequenced from one sample in a study of cytomegalovirus exposure and HLA in healthy donors. PCR involved 60 Vbeta and 13 Jbeta primers. Measured with immunoSEQ multiplex PCR; TCRdb has only the in-frame clones, and not every one. The sample contains about 130,000 clones, approximately 79% of which appear only once. The sample consisted of PBMCs. The receptors were sampled from a man in his thirties or forties in good health and CMV-seronegative.

This chain links TRBV5-8 with TRBJ2-5, with D perhaps TRBD2 (5 bases). Germline lookup yields CDR1 SGHTS and CDR2 YDEGEE. This CDR3 is 15 amino acids long. The V gene lost 4 bases and the J gene lost 6 bases, with 19 bases spanning the gap. The CDR3: CASSPRGPAEKTQYF. The CDR3 nucleotides read TGTGCCAGCAGCCCCCGGGGTCCCGCGGAGAAGACCCAGTACTTC.

The chain recombines TRBV6-4 with TRBJ2-2; 8 bases match TRBD1. The germline gives CDR1 MRHNA, CDR2 SNTAGT. This CDR3 spans 13 amino acids. Trimming at V came to 4 bases and at J to 7 bases, leaving 2 bases not matched to a gene. CDR3 DNA sequence: TGTGCCAGCAGTGGCGACAGGGGCGGGGAGCTGTTTTTT. Protein sequence: CASSGDRGGELFF.